This entry lists 14 T cell receptor beta chains sequenced from one sample in a study of blood T cell repertoires in COVID-19. Produced via immunoSEQ multiplex PCR; TCRdb's table is partial and in-frame only. The sample lists 230,000 or so clones; almost 90% were seen once. The specimen sequenced was peripheral blood. The source of these receptors is a woman aged 55-75 years with COVID-19, enrolled during active disease.

The genes are TRBV2 and TRBJ1-6; no reliable D call. Between the trimmed V and J ends, which lost 7 bases and 6 bases, there was a span of 16 bases. CDR3 length: 15 amino acids. Germline assignment: CDR1 SNHLY and CDR2 FYNNEI. The CDR3 sequence is CASKEDPAGNSPLHF. CDR3 DNA sequence: TGTGCCAGCAAGGAGGACCCCGCGGGTAATTCACCCCTCCACTTT.

V gene TRBV20-1 combines with J gene TRBJ2-1, with D perhaps TRBD2 (6 bases). V dropped 3 bases and J dropped 15 bases, with 15 bases sitting between them. The CDR3 has 11 amino acids. Germline loops: CDR1 DFQATT, CDR2 SNEGSKA (reference sequence). CDR3 nucleotides: TGCAGTGCTAGCGGTTCGCGGGGTTTGTTCTTC. This encodes CSASGSRGLFF.

The chain has TRBV19 and TRBJ2-7; 9 bases are shared with TRBD1. The CDR3 contains 12 residues. V lost 11 bases, J lost 2 bases, and 4 bases stayed unmatched. CDR1 and CDR2 (germline): LNHDA, SQIVND (reference sequence). CDR3 in amino acids: CAGTGRAYEQYF. The CDR3 nucleotides are TGTGCCGGGACAGGGAGAGCCTACGAGCAGTACTTC.

Comments on this clone: The sample contains more than one DNA sequence encoding this CDR3. The J gene is TRBJ2-7, the V gene TRBV30, with TRBD1 identical over 11 bases. Germline lookup yields CDR1 GTSNPN and CDR2 SVGIG (reference sequence). Unmatched junction bases numbered 3, after V lost 7 bases and J lost 4 bases. This CDR3 is 12 amino acids long. CDR3 amino acids: CASGTGGYEQYF. For the CDR3, the DNA is TGTGCCTCCGGGACAGGGGGATACGAGCAGTACTTC.

The chain joins TRBV11-3 to TRBJ2-7, with 7 bases matching TRBD1. The CDR3 spans 15 residues. Germline values: CDR1 SGHNT, CDR2 YENEEA. V dropped 1 base and J dropped 2; count of bases not matched to a gene: 5. DNA of the CDR3: TGTGCCAGCAGCTTAGGGGGACAGAACGCCTACGAGCAGTACTTC. Protein product: CASSLGGQNAYEQYF. Based on the CDR3 plus reference TRBV11-3 and TRBJ2-7, the full variable domain is EAGVVQSPRYKIIEKKQPVAFWCNPISGHNTLYWYLQNLGQGPELLIRYENEEAVDDSQLPKDRFSAERLKGVDSTLKIQPAELGDSAVYLCASSLGGQNAYEQYFGPGTRLTVT.

This clone occurred a few times. The chain carries TRBV5-1 and TRBJ1-4; TRBD1 is a possible D gene (5 bases). This CDR3 comprises 14 residues. V gave up 4 bases and J gave up 6 bases, with 13 bases separating them. The V gene's germline CDR1 is SGHRS and CDR2 YFSETQ. The CDR3 sequence is CASSERQTDEKLFF. The DNA of the CDR3 is TGCGCCAGCAGCGAGAGACAGACTGATGAAAAACTGTTTTTT. Together with reference TRBV5-1 and TRBJ1-4, the CDR3 gives the full variable domain: KAGVTQTPRYLIKTRGQQVTLSCSPISGHRSVSWYQQTPGQGLQFLFEYFSETQRNKGNFPGRFSGRQFSNSRSEMNVSTLELGDSALYLCASSERQTDEKLFFGSGTQLSVL.

The chain combines TRBV7-2 with TRBJ1-1; D uncertain. Trimming took 3 bases from V and 0 from J, leaving 8 bases between them. Germline CDR1 reads SGHTA; CDR2 reads FQGNSA. The CDR3 has 14 amino acids. The CDR3 nucleotides are TGTGCCAGCAGCTTTTTCCCCTTGAACACTGAAGCTTTCTTT. This encodes CASSFFPLNTEAFF. Complete variable domain (other parts from reference TRBV7-2 and TRBJ1-1): GAGVSQSPSNKVTEKGKDVELRCDPISGHTALYWYRQSLGQGLEFLIYFQGNSAPDKSGLPSDRFSAERTGGSVSTLTIQRTQQEDSAVYLCASSFFPLNTEAFFGQGTRLTVV.

The CDR3 sequence is CASSSRGSGTYRYNEQFF. CDR3 bases: TGTGCCAGCAGCTCCCGCGGCTCCGGGACTTACAGATACAATGAGCAGTTCTTC. The V and J genes are TRBV7-3 and TRBJ2-1; D might be TRBD2 (6 bases). V was clipped by 4 bases and J by 4 bases, with 23 bases between them. The CDR3 is made up of 18 amino acids. Germline V gene data show CDR1 as SGHTA and CDR2 as FQGTGA. The whole variable domain, filled in from reference TRBV7-3 and TRBJ2-1, reads GAGVSQTPSNKVTEKGKYVELRCDPISGHTALYWYRQSLGQGPEFLIYFQGTGAADDSGLPNDRFFAVRPEGSVSTLKIQRTERGDSAVYLCASSSRGSGTYRYNEQFFGPGTRLTVL.

The chain carries TRBV6-2 or TRBV6-3 and TRBJ2-5, with 10 bases lining up with TRBD1. This CDR3 comprises 15 residues. The V gene's germline CDR1 is MNHEY and CDR2 SVGEGT. J gave up 0 bases and V 2 bases, and 0 bases lay outside the gene matches. The CDR3 sequence is CASSYGTGDQETQYF. CDR3 nucleotides: TGTGCCAGCAGTTACGGGACAGGGGACCAAGAGACCCAGTACTTC.

This rearrangement joins TRBV3-1 (or the pseudogene TRBV3-2) to TRBJ2-3, with 7 bases fitting TRBD2. Trimming at V came to 5 bases and at J to 1 base, leaving 9 bases not matched to a gene. The V gene's germline CDR1 is LGHDT and CDR2 YNNKEL (reference sequence). The CDR3 sequence is 16 residues long. Written as DNA, the CDR3 is TGTGCCAGCAGCTCCCCGATAGCGGGTGGCACAGATACGCAGTATTTT. Translation gives CASSSPIAGGTDTQYF.

The rearrangement uses TRBV7-3 and TRBJ2-2; D gene ambiguous. The CDR3 consists of 13 residues. V lost 4 bases and J 2 bases, leaving 5 bases between the germline ends. Germline values: CDR1 SGHTA, CDR2 FQGTGA. The CDR3 coding sequence is TGTGCCAGCAGCTCTCCCAACACCGGGGAGCTGTTTTTT. Its protein product is CASSSPNTGELFF.

The chain is built from TRBV5-6 and TRBJ2-2; 8 nucleotides align to TRBD1. Germline loops: CDR1 SGHDT, CDR2 YYEEEE. Trimming cost V 0 bases and J 1 base; bases outside gene matches: 5. The CDR3 is made up of 17 amino acids. The CDR3 sequence: CASSLEATGVNTGELFF. CDR3 nucleotides: TGTGCCAGCAGCTTGGAGGCGACAGGGGTGAACACCGGGGAGCTGTTTTTT.

The chain recombines TRBV27 with TRBJ2-4, with TRBD2 matching 8 bases. CDR3 size: 18 residues. J was trimmed by 0 bases and V by 3 bases; bases with no gene match: 10. The V gene's germline CDR1 is MNHEY and CDR2 SMNVEV (reference sequence). CDR3 bases: TGTGCCAGCAGTTTGGGCGGGAGGCAGGGACTAGCCAAAAACATTCAGTACTTC. Translating it yields CASSLGGRQGLAKNIQYF.

The J gene is TRBJ1-3, the V gene TRBV3-1 (or the pseudogene TRBV3-2); D gene uncertain. Trimming took 1 base from V and 4 from J, leaving 5 bases between them. The CDR3 has 13 amino acids. Germline CDR1 is LGHDT and CDR2 is YNNKEL (reference sequence). The CDR3 region is CASSQGLGNTIYF. CDR3 sequence (DNA): TGTGCCAGCAGCCAAGGACTCGGAAACACCATATATTTT.